These T cell receptor beta chains were read from a single sample in a study of T cells in Graves' hyperthyroidism and ophthalmopathy. TCRdb independently ran MiXCR on the multiplex PCR reads; one entry per CDR3 protein. The repertoire holds some 700,000 distinct CDR3 sequences, approximately 15% seen once, with roughly 15% in the top ten. Sequencing was carried out using blood. These receptors were obtained from a man aged 50-59 years with Graves' hyperthyroidism. Both conserved end residues are part of each CDR3. A D gene is named only where the DNA matches it firmly. Expanded clones are given a class, and other clones once, few, many or no size at all.

TRBJ1-3,NA,TRBV5-5,NA,TGTGCCAGCAGCTTTAGTTTTTTAGGCTCTGGAAACACCATATATTTT,CASSFSFLGSGNTIYF
TRBJ1-1,many,TRBV7-2,NA,TGTGCCAGCAGCGCCGGCCCGAACACTGAAGCTTTCTTT,CASSAGPNTEAFF
TRBJ2-3,many,TRBV6-1,TRBD2,TGTGCCAGCAGTTCGCCGGGACTAGTGACAGATACGCAGTATTTT,CASSSPGLVTDTQYF
TRBJ2-2,NA,TRBV7-6,NA,TGTGCCAGCAGCTTAGGTTGGACGGGAGACACCGGGGAGCTGTTTTTT,CASSLGWTGDTGELFF
TRBJ2-1,many,TRBV12-3/TRBV12-4,TRBD2,TGTGCCAGCAGTAACCCGGGACTAGTGTTCGATGAGCAGTTCTTC,CASSNPGLVFDEQFF
TRBJ1-3,few,TRBV6-1,NA,TGTGCCACCCGACAACAGGGTCGCTCTGGAAACACCATATATTTT,CATRQQGRSGNTIYF
TRBJ2-1,once,TRBV27,TRBD2,TGTGCCAGCAGTTTAAGTAGCGGGAGTGCCCATGAGCAGTTCTTC,CASSLSSGSAHEQFF
TRBJ1-1,NA,TRBV3-1,TRBD1,TGTGCCAGCAGCCTTGACAGGGGTAGGGTGGTCACTGAAGCTTTCTTT,CASSLDRGRVVTEAFF
TRBJ2-1,many,TRBV11-2,NA,TGTGCCAGCAGCTTAGCTTTAGAGCAGTTCTTC,CASSLALEQFF
TRBJ2-1,NA,TRBV28,NA,TGTGCCAGCAGTTTGACAGGTAGCTCCTACGAGCAGTTCTTC,CASSLTGSSYEQFF
TRBJ2-5,once,TRBV19,TRBD2,TGTGCCAGTAGCACTAGCGGGAGAGAGGCCCAGTACTTC,CASSTSGREAQYF
TRBJ1-5,NA,TRBV3-1,NA,TGTGCCAGCAGCGACCGATTGGGGCCCCAGCATTTT,CASSDRLGPQHF
TRBJ1-6,many,TRBV7-8,NA,TGTGCCAGCAGCTTAGCGGCTAGTGGTTCCTATAATTCACCCCTCCACTTT,CASSLAASGSYNSPLHF